This is a list of T cell receptor beta chains from one sample in a study of shared clonotypes between healthy human individuals. Measured with immunoSEQ multiplex PCR; TCRdb has only the in-frame clones, and not every one. The table has about 1 million clones, 65% to 80% seen once; the top ten hold 1.4%. What was sequenced was memory CD4+ T cells sorted from blood. These receptor sequences come from a man between 18 and 29 years old in good health. Both conserved end residues are part of each CDR3. A D gene is named only where the DNA matches it firmly. Clone size is stated in some rows and not others, as once, few, many or a class when expanded.

clone_size	j_call	v_call	d_call	cdr3_aa	cdr3_nt
-	TRBJ1-5	TRBV28	-	CASSLALGGGRQPQHF	TGTGCCAGCAGTCTCGCGCTTGGGGGGGGGAGGCAGCCCCAGCATTTT
-	TRBJ2-1	TRBV6-6	-	CASSHSSGAPYNEQFF	TGTGCCAGCAGTCACTCATCAGGGGCCCCCTACAATGAGCAGTTCTTC
-	TRBJ1-1	TRBV6-5	-	CASTRLGNTEAFF	TGTGCCAGCACCCGTCTGGGGAACACTGAAGCTTTCTTT
-	TRBJ1-4	TRBV7-9	TRBD1	CASSSGTGVEKLFF	TGTGCCAGCAGCTCCGGGACAGGAGTGGAAAAACTGTTTTTT
once	TRBJ1-6	TRBV5-1	TRBD1	CASSLGQGSSPLHF	TGCGCCAGCAGCCTTGGACAGGGCTCTTCACCCCTCCACTTT
-	TRBJ2-3	TRBV6-6	TRBD2	CASSSPQSGGTPRQWF	TGTGCCAGCAGCTCCCCCCAGAGCGGGGGAACGCCACGGCAGTGGTTT
-	TRBJ2-7	TRBV6-5	TRBD1	CASSQGGDRGYEQYF	TGTGCCAGCAGTCAGGGTGGGGACAGGGGTTACGAGCAGTACTTC
-	TRBJ1-4	TRBV28	TRBD1	CASRTGGKNEKLFF	TGTGCCAGCAGAACAGGGGGAAAGAATGAAAAACTGTTTTTT
-	TRBJ2-2	TRBV27	TRBD2	CASSLISGSGGLSGELFF	TGTGCCAGCAGTTTAATAAGCGGAAGCGGGGGGCTGTCCGGGGAGCTGTTTTTT
-	TRBJ2-1	TRBV25-1	TRBD2	CASSQRGGVQFF	TGTGCCAGCAGTCAACGGGGGGGCGTGCAGTTCTTC
-	TRBJ1-4	TRBV18	-	CASSPGEKLFF	TGTGCCAGCTCACCAGGGGAAAAACTGTTTTTT
-	TRBJ1-5	TRBV29-1	-	CSVAKEGSQPQHF	TGCAGCGTTGCGAAAGAGGGGAGCCAGCCCCAGCATTTT
once	TRBJ1-5	TRBV28	TRBD1	CASSLGTGRNQPQHF	TGTGCCAGCAGTTTAGGGACAGGGAGGAATCAGCCCCAGCATTTT
-	TRBJ2-5	TRBV2	-	CASRDRDSNQETQYF	TGTGCCAGCAGAGACCGCGACAGCAACCAAGAGACCCAGTACTTC
-	TRBJ2-1	TRBV10-3	TRBD2	CAISGGAPNEQFF	TGTGCCATCAGCGGGGGGGCCCCCAATGAGCAGTTCTTC
-	TRBJ2-7	TRBV7-9	-	CASSLDSGREQYF	TGTGCCAGCAGCTTAGACTCTGGCCGGGAGCAGTACTTC
-	TRBJ2-5	TRBV10-2	-	CASSVQYQETQYF	TGCGCCAGCAGTGTGCAGTACCAAGAGACCCAGTACTTC
-	TRBJ2-7	TRBV6-5	-	CASKNYEQYF	TGTGCCAGCAAAAATTACGAGCAGTACTTC
-	TRBJ1-4	TRBV10-3	-	CAISASANEKLFF	TGTGCCATCAGTGCGTCAGCTAATGAAAAACTGTTTTTT
many	TRBJ2-2	TRBV7-2	-	CASSLAYFTGELFF	TGTGCCAGCAGCTTAGCGTACTTTACCGGGGAGCTGTTTTTT
-	TRBJ1-2	TRBV20-1	-	CSASPRTFYTF	TGCAGTGCTAGTCCCCGGACTTTCTACACCTTC
-	TRBJ2-5	TRBV5-6	-	CASSSLAKQETQYF	TGTGCCAGCAGCTCCTTGGCGAAGCAAGAGACCCAGTACTTC
-	TRBJ2-3	TRBV5-1	TRBD2	CASSYGTSGGTRTDTQYF	TGCGCCAGCAGCTACGGGACTAGCGGGGGGACTCGCACAGATACGCAGTATTTT
-	TRBJ2-2	TRBV19	TRBD1	CASSLQQGVSGELFF	TGTGCCAGTAGTCTCCAACAGGGGGTGAGCGGGGAGCTGTTTTTT
-	TRBJ2-3	TRBV19	-	CASGFGHQITDTQYF	TGTGCCAGTGGTTTCGGACATCAGATCACAGATACGCAGTATTTT
-	TRBJ1-3	TRBV5-1	-	CASSPQSEVSGNTIYF	TGCGCCAGCAGTCCCCAATCTGAGGTGTCTGGAAACACCATATATTTT
-	TRBJ1-5	TRBV6-1	TRBD1	CASTLPGQGVQPQHF	TGTGCCAGCACCTTACCGGGACAGGGGGTTCAGCCCCAGCATTTT
-	TRBJ1-4	TRBV2	TRBD1	CASAGTGREKLFF	TGTGCCAGCGCCGGGACAGGCCGGGAAAAACTGTTTTTT
-	TRBJ1-2	TRBV19	-	CASSISNANYGYTF	TGTGCCAGTAGTATCTCCAACGCTAACTATGGCTACACCTTC
once	TRBJ1-5	TRBV5-8	-	CASRYTGHNQPQHF	TGTGCCAGCAGATATACAGGGCACAATCAGCCCCAGCATTTT
once	TRBJ2-5	TRBV7-8	TRBD2	CASSTSSGGTETQYF	TGTGCCAGCAGCACGTCTAGCGGGGGCACCGAGACCCAGTACTTC
once	TRBJ2-1	TRBV5-1	-	CASSPLDSGHNEQFF	TGCGCCAGCAGCCCCTTGGACAGCGGTCACAATGAGCAGTTCTTC
-	TRBJ1-5	TRBV7-8	-	CASSQRLGSGNQPQHF	TGTGCCAGCAGCCAGAGACTGGGTTCGGGCAATCAGCCCCAGCATTTT
-	TRBJ1-5	TRBV19	-	CASSQIGEGTGQPQHF	TGTGCCAGTAGTCAAATCGGGGAGGGCACGGGACAGCCCCAGCATTTT
-	TRBJ2-3	TRBV28	TRBD1	CASSSPGQSTDTQYF	TGTGCCAGCAGTAGTCCGGGACAGAGCACAGATACGCAGTATTTT
-	TRBJ1-6	TRBV12-5	-	CASGLVPGTVNSPLHF	TGTGCTAGTGGTTTGGTTCCTGGGACGGTTAATTCACCCCTCCACTTT
-	TRBJ2-7	TRBV12-5	-	CASGLDWNYEQYF	TGTGCTAGTGGTTTGGACTGGAACTACGAGCAGTACTTC
few	TRBJ1-1	TRBV27	TRBD1	CASGRTGLTEAFF	TGTGCCAGCGGAAGGACAGGGTTAACTGAAGCTTTCTTT
-	TRBJ2-5	TRBV7-2	-	CASSSSTGLGETQYF	TGTGCCAGCAGCTCCAGTACAGGGTTGGGGGAGACCCAGTACTTC
few	TRBJ2-7	TRBV5-1	-	CASSSSGESYEQYF	TGCGCCAGCAGCTCCTCGGGAGAGTCCTACGAGCAGTACTTC
-	TRBJ1-4	TRBV5-1	-	CASSVNSATNEKLFF	TGCGCCAGCAGCGTTAATTCCGCAACTAATGAAAAACTGTTTTTT
-	TRBJ1-1	TRBV5-4	-	CASSLESSGLGTEAFF	TGTGCCAGCAGCTTGGAATCATCAGGGTTGGGCACTGAAGCTTTCTTT
-	TRBJ1-6	TRBV14	-	CASSQNRGPNSPLHF	TGTGCCAGCAGCCAAAACCGAGGTCCAAATTCACCCCTCCACTTT
-	TRBJ2-7	TRBV7-2	TRBD1	CASSLTIGTGFYEQYF	TGTGCCAGCAGCCTCACGATCGGGACAGGGTTTTACGAGCAGTACTTC
-	TRBJ1-1	TRBV5-1	-	CASSPTVSVNTEAFF	TGCGCCAGCAGTCCGACAGTCTCGGTGAACACTGAAGCTTTCTTT
-	TRBJ2-2	TRBV30	-	CAWTRFGFGELFF	TGTGCCTGGACACGTTTTGGCTTCGGGGAGCTGTTTTTT
-	TRBJ1-1	TRBV10-1	-	CASSESEGREAFF	TGCGCCAGCAGTGAGTCGGAAGGGCGGGAAGCTTTCTTT
-	TRBJ2-7	TRBV7-2	TRBD2	CASSLGAGGGYEQYF	TGTGCCAGCAGCTTAGGCGCGGGAGGGGGTTACGAGCAGTACTTC
-	TRBJ2-4	TRBV2	-	CASSVVDSNVQYF	TGTGCCAGCAGTGTGGTGGACAGTAACGTTCAGTACTTC
-	TRBJ2-3	TRBV7-9	-	CASSSKGAGTDTQYF	TGTGCCAGCAGCTCAAAAGGTGCAGGCACAGATACGCAGTATTTT
-	TRBJ2-1	TRBV2	TRBD2	CASRGREGKSYNEQFF	TGTGCCAGCCGAGGGCGGGAGGGAAAGTCCTACAATGAGCAGTTCTTC
once	TRBJ2-2	TRBV7-2	TRBD2	CASSLGILAGGGGELFF	TGTGCCAGCAGCTTAGGAATACTAGCGGGAGGTGGCGGGGAGCTGTTTTTT
-	TRBJ1-2	TRBV6-6	-	CASSLDRYGYTF	TGTGCCAGCAGTCTTGACCGGTATGGCTACACCTTC
-	TRBJ1-2	TRBV5-4	-	CASSSPTDSRDGYTF	TGTGCCAGCAGCTCACCCACCGATTCTCGAGATGGCTACACCTTC
-	TRBJ2-7	TRBV25-1	TRBD1	CASQGQDRGEQYF	TGTGCCAGCCAGGGACAGGATAGGGGAGAGCAGTACTTC
once	TRBJ2-5	TRBV5-1	-	CASSLRQQETQYF	TGCGCCAGCAGCTTGAGACAACAAGAGACCCAGTACTTC
-	TRBJ2-3	TRBV10-3	TRBD2	CAISVGGAGDTQYF	TGTGCCATCAGTGTGGGAGGGGCCGGAGATACGCAGTATTTT
-	TRBJ2-6	TRBV5-6	-	CASSLRSSGANVLTF	TGTGCCAGCAGCTTAAGGTCCTCTGGGGCCAACGTCCTGACTTTC